Presented here are 30 T cell receptor beta chains from one specimen sequenced in a study of control samples from healthy donors and cancer patients. Profiling relied on immunoSEQ multiplex PCR, and the TCRdb table lists in-frame clones only, not all of them. Counted here are about 160,000 clones, 93% occurring once; the ten biggest clones make up over 3.5%. The sample was blood. Receptors were obtained from a woman aged 55-70 years in good health.

V is TRBV5-4 and J is TRBJ2-7, with 10 bases lining up with TRBD1. V was clipped by 1 base and J by 1 base; unmatched bases: 8. The CDR3 is 17 residues long. Germline values: CDR1 SGHNT, CDR2 YYREEE (reference sequence). CDR3 in DNA: TGTGCCAGCAGCTTGCGCCTGGGGGGACAGGGGTCCTACGAGCAGTACTTC. This encodes CASSLRLGGQGSYEQYF.

The rearrangement uses TRBV18 and TRBJ1-1; 7 bases line up with TRBD1. Germline V CDR1 and CDR2: KGHSH, LQKENI. The V gene end was trimmed by 6 bases and the J gene end by 2 bases; junction bases not matched to a gene: 6. The length of the CDR3 is 14 residues. CDR3 DNA: TGTGCCAGCTCTCCGGACAGGACCAACACTGAAGCTTTCTTT. Its translation is CASSPDRTNTEAFF.

This clone has only one observation. The V gene is TRBV19, the J gene TRBJ2-7, with a weak D call TRBD2 (5 bases). Trimming pared 5 bases from V and 4 bases from J, leaving 24 bases between. Germline CDR1 is LNHDA and CDR2 is SQIVND (reference sequence). The CDR3 covers 17 residues. In DNA form, the CDR3 reads TGTGCCAGTAGTCCGTCCACCCCTAGCCATGCTTCTTACGAGCAGTACTTC. It specifies CASSPSTPSHASYEQYF.

This clone was seen once. The rearrangement links TRBV5-1 to TRBJ1-1, with a weak D call TRBD1 (5 bases). The CDR3 has 15 residues. Germline V gene lookup returns CDR1 SGHRS and CDR2 YFSETQ. Trimming took off 0 bases at V and 2 bases at J, with 11 bases between the two ends. The CDR3, as DNA: TGCGCCAGCAGCTTGGCAGCAGGGATTAACACTGAAGCTTTCTTT. Its protein product is CASSLAAGINTEAFF.

The CDR3 loop reads CASSSSGVNYGYTF. In nucleotides, the CDR3 is TGTGCCAGCAGCTCCTCCGGGGTGAACTATGGCTACACCTTC. The chain has TRBV7-2 and TRBJ1-2; D call uncertain. Germline assignment: CDR1 SGHTA and CDR2 FQGNSA. This CDR3 region has 14 residues. The V end lost 4 bases, the J end lost 2 bases, and 11 bases lay between the germline ends. Drawing the rest from reference TRBV7-2 and TRBJ1-2, the complete variable domain is GAGVSQSPSNKVTEKGKDVELRCDPISGHTALYWYRQSLGQGLEFLIYFQGNSAPDKSGLPSDRFSAERTGGSVSTLTIQRTQQEDSAVYLCASSSSGVNYGYTFGSGTRLTVV.

This sequence joins TRBV19 and TRBJ2-1; 16 nucleotides match TRBD2. The junction had 12 bases not matched to a gene; V was cut back by 4 bases and J by 6 bases. The V gene's germline CDR1 is LNHDA and CDR2 SQIVND (reference sequence). The CDR3 extends over 19 amino acids. Here the CDR3 DNA reads TGTGCCAGTAGTACCGCCGGGACTAGCGGGGGGGGGTATGGCAATGAGCAGTTCTTC. Translation: CASSTAGTSGGGYGNEQFF.

With regard to this clone: At one end the junction does not follow the germline gene, possibly because of a read error. The chain carries TRBV4-3 and TRBJ2-3; TRBD2 matches 10 bases. This CDR3 comprises 15 residues. In germline, CDR1 is LGHNA, CDR2 YSLEER. The chain's CDR3 is CARSQGAGGAGTQYF. The CDR3 DNA reads TGCGCCCGCAGCCAAGGAGCGGGGGGGGCGGGCACCCAGTATTTT.

The chain uses TRBV2 and TRBJ1-2; D is perhaps TRBD1 (5 bases). Germline CDR1 reads SNHLY; CDR2 reads FYNNEI. The CDR3 consists of 16 residues. V lost 7 bases to trimming and J lost 3 bases, with 21 bases between them. In nucleotides, the CDR3 is TGTGCCAGCACGGCCCTCGGGGGGGAATGGGACTATGGCTACACCTTC. It specifies CASTALGGEWDYGYTF.

On this clone: Other DNA sequences in the sample encode the same CDR3. The rearrangement links TRBV3-1 (or the pseudogene TRBV3-2) to TRBJ2-1, with unresolved D. V was clipped by 1 base and J by 4 bases, with 2 bases between them. The CDR3 contains 12 residues. Germline V gene sequence: CDR1 LGHDT, CDR2 YNNKEL (reference sequence). The CDR3 nucleotides read TGTGCCAGCAGCCAAGTATACAATGAGCAGTTCTTC. Translating gives CASSQVYNEQFF.

To note about this clone: The identical CDR3 is also encoded by other nucleotide sequences in the sample. V gene TRBV6-5 combines with J gene TRBJ1-1; D remains ambiguous. CDR3 length: 12 amino acids. V was pared by 2 bases and J by 4 bases, with 5 bases between. CDR1 is MNHEY, CDR2 SVGAGI, per germline. The CDR3: CASSYGGTEAFF. The CDR3 bases are TGTGCCAGCAGTTACGGAGGCACTGAAGCTTTCTTT.

The chain combines TRBV7-8 with TRBJ1-2; unclear D gene. Trimming pared 5 bases from V and 4 bases from J, leaving 14 bases between. CDR3 length equals 14 residues. Germline CDR1 and CDR2: SGHVS and FQNEAQ. The CDR3 DNA is TGTGCCAGCAGCCACAATTTCGAGGGCTATGGCTACACCTTC. Translation gives CASSHNFEGYGYTF.

With regard to this clone: This same CDR3 is encoded by further DNA sequences in the sample. The rearrangement links TRBV7-9 to TRBJ1-4; D unclear. The ends were cut back, 1 base at V and 8 bases at J, with 11 bases in the middle. CDR3 size: 14 residues. Germline V gene lookup returns CDR1 SEHNR and CDR2 FQNEAQ (reference sequence). The CDR3: CASSLDRAGEKLFF. In DNA form, the CDR3 reads TGTGCCAGCAGCTTAGATCGTGCAGGCGAAAAACTGTTTTTT.

The V and J genes are TRBV5-1 and TRBJ1-3; D may be TRBD1 (5 bases). Trimming pared 4 bases from V and 8 bases from J, leaving 13 bases between. The CDR3 loop spans 13 amino acids. Per germline, CDR1 SGHRS and CDR2 YFSETQ. The DNA of the CDR3 is TGCGCCAGCAGCACTGACCCGGGGGACACCATATATTTT. Its protein product is CASSTDPGDTIYF.

The chain couples TRBV7-2 to TRBJ1-2; TRBD1 is a possible D gene (5 bases). The V end was cut by 1 base, the J end by 6 bases, with 9 bases between. The germline V gene has CDR1 SGHTA and CDR2 FQGNSA. CDR3 length: 13 amino acids. The CDR3 DNA reads TGTGCCAGCAGCTTAGGGGTCAGGGATGGCTACACCTTC. This sequence encodes CASSLGVRDGYTF.

V is TRBV4-1 and J is TRBJ2-2; D not resolved. Germline CDR1 and CDR2: MGHRA and YSYEKL. The length of the CDR3 is 16 residues. Trimming removed 4 bases from V and 2 bases from J, with 14 bases in between. The CDR3 loop is CASSLHLFTNTGELFF. The CDR3 DNA sequence: TGCGCCAGCAGCCTCCACCTCTTCACTAACACCGGGGAGCTGTTTTTT.

The rearrangement uses TRBV6-5 and TRBJ2-1; 9 bases are a match to TRBD2. The CDR3 consists of 14 residues. Germline CDR1 is MNHEY and CDR2 is SVGAGI. The junction had 6 bases not matched to a gene; V was cut back by 10 bases and J by 2 bases. CDR3 DNA: TGTGCCACCACGCGGGGGGGGACCTACAATGAGCAGTTCTTC. Translating gives CATTRGGTYNEQFF.

The chain recombines TRBV6-5 with TRBJ1-1, with D possibly TRBD1 on 5 matching bases. With 0 bases removed from V and 1 base from J, the gap between germline ends came to 6 bases. The CDR3 sequence is 14 residues long. CDR1 and CDR2 (germline): MNHEY, SVGAGI. DNA for the CDR3: TGTGCCAGCAGTTACTCGAGGGGGAACACTGAAGCTTTCTTT. As protein: CASSYSRGNTEAFF.

The chain combines TRBV11-2 with TRBJ1-2, with D tentatively TRBD1 (5 bases). From germline, CDR1 is SGHAT and CDR2 FQNNGV. Trimming removed 1 base at V and 1 base at J, with 13 bases between. There are 16 residues in the CDR3. DNA of the CDR3: TGTGCCAGCAGCTTAGCGGCGACAGTACATAACTATGGCTACACCTTC. It yields the protein CASSLAATVHNYGYTF. The complete variable domain, with remaining parts taken from reference TRBV11-2 and TRBJ1-2, reads EAGVAQSPRYKIIEKRQSVAFWCNPISGHATLYWYQQILGQGPKLLIQFQNNGVVDDSQLPKDRFSAERLKGVDSTLKIQPAKLEDSAVYLCASSLAATVHNYGYTFGSGTRLTVV.

The rearrangement joins TRBV7-2 to TRBJ2-2; 7 bases agree with TRBD2. The CDR3 contains 19 residues. With 0 bases clipped from V and 3 bases from J, the junction kept 13 bases outside the gene matches. The germline gives CDR1 SGHTA, CDR2 FQGNSA. The CDR3 DNA is TGTGCCAGCAGCTTAGCACGTTTGCGGGGGATTGGGTACACCGGGGAGCTGTTTTTT. It yields the protein CASSLARLRGIGYTGELFF.

The chain carries TRBV18 and TRBJ1-5; D might be TRBD1 (6 bases). The CDR3 has 15 residues. The V and J ends lost 3 bases and 4 bases respectively, with 13 bases between them. Germline values: CDR1 KGHSH, CDR2 LQKENI. CDR3 nucleotide sequence: TGTGCCAGCTCACCGATGACAGGTGAAAATCAGCCCCAGCATTTT. Protein: CASSPMTGENQPQHF. Full variable domain (outside the CDR3, taken from reference TRBV18 and TRBJ1-5): NAGVMQNPRHLVRRRGQEARLRCSPMKGHSHVYWYRQLPEEGLKFMVYLQKENIIDESGMPKERFSAEFPKEGPSILRIQQVVRGDSAAYFCASSPMTGENQPQHFGDGTRLSIL.

The J gene is TRBJ1-4, the V gene TRBV18; D is unclear. This CDR3 contains 13 residues. Germline V CDR1 and CDR2: KGHSH, LQKENI. Trimming stripped 4 bases from V and 5 bases from J, with 8 bases between. The CDR3 is CASSRSDNEKLFF. The CDR3 DNA sequence: TGTGCCAGCTCACGATCGGACAATGAAAAACTGTTTTTT.

V is TRBV5-6 and J is TRBJ2-4; weak D call: TRBD1 (7 bases). Germline V gives CDR1 SGHDT, CDR2 YYEEEE. The CDR3 is 13 amino acids. The V and J ends lost 0 bases and 13 bases respectively, with 14 bases between them. The CDR3 coding sequence is TGTGCCAGCAGCTTGGTCGGAGGGGACAGCCAGTACTTC. Protein: CASSLVGGDSQYF.

The V and J genes are TRBV6-6 and TRBJ2-1; TRBD1 matches at 7 bases. Germline V gene lookup returns CDR1 MNHNY and CDR2 SVGAGI (reference sequence). This CDR3 region has 16 residues. V shed 0 bases and J 3 bases; nucleotides not matched to a gene: 5. The CDR3 sequence is CASSYSWTGLYNEQFF. The CDR3 region has the DNA TGTGCCAGCAGTTACTCATGGACAGGCCTCTACAATGAGCAGTTCTTC.

This clone showed up just once. The chain joins TRBV3-1 (or the pseudogene TRBV3-2) to TRBJ2-1; the match to TRBD2 covers 11 bases. Germline CDR1 LGHDT, CDR2 YNNKEL (reference sequence). There are 12 residues in the CDR3. V lost 4 bases to trimming and J lost 12 bases; unmatched junction nucleotides: 2. CDR3: CASSPGLAVQFF. The DNA of the CDR3 is TGTGCCAGCAGCCCGGGACTAGCGGTGCAGTTCTTC.

The CDR3 nucleotides are TGTGCCAGCAGTTACTCAGGGTTTAACTATGGCTACACCTTC. Translation gives CASSYSGFNYGYTF. The chain recombines TRBV6-6 with TRBJ1-2; no clear D. CDR1 MNHNY and CDR2 SVGAGI come from the germline V gene (reference sequence). V dropped 0 bases and J dropped 1 base, with 6 bases sitting between them. This CDR3 has 14 amino acids.

This clone was counted between two and nine times. Here the CDR3 reads CASSFRDRGGAFF. Written as DNA, the CDR3 is TGTGCCAGCAGTTTCCGGGACAGGGGGGGAGCTTTCTTT. The rearrangement uses TRBV27 and TRBJ1-1, with TRBD1 identical over 11 bases. V shed 3 bases, J shed 10 bases, and the junction held 4 bases outside the gene matches. The CDR3 is 13 amino acids. Germline V gene data show CDR1 as MNHEY and CDR2 as SMNVEV (reference sequence).

V and J are TRBV18 and TRBJ1-4; 9 bases are shared with TRBD1. Germline trimming cut 4 bases from V and 8 bases from J; bases unmatched to any gene: 5. Germline CDR1 reads KGHSH; CDR2 reads LQKENI. This CDR3 has 14 amino acids. CDR3 nucleotides: TGTGCCAGCTCACAAACAGGGGGCGAAGAAAAACTGTTTTTT. Translating gives CASSQTGGEEKLFF.

The chain joins TRBV7-2 to TRBJ1-1; no reliable D call. V shed 1 base and J shed 1 base, with 10 bases lying between them. Germline values: CDR1 SGHTA, CDR2 FQGNSA. This CDR3 is 15 amino acids long. CDR3 region: CASSLELLWNTEAFF. Here the CDR3 DNA reads TGTGCCAGCAGCTTAGAATTGTTGTGGAACACTGAAGCTTTCTTT.

V usage is TRBV24-1 and J usage is TRBJ2-7; the match to TRBD2 covers 10 bases. V shed 4 bases, J shed 7 bases, and the junction held 3 bases outside the gene matches. The CDR3 consists of 13 residues. CDR1 and CDR2 (germline): KGHDR, SFDVKD. The CDR3 region is CATSESAGGEQYF. The CDR3, as DNA: TGTGCCACCAGTGAATCAGCGGGAGGGGAGCAGTACTTC.

A single count supports this clone. The chain employs TRBV25-1 and TRBJ1-4; D gene ambiguous. CDR1 is MGHDK and CDR2 is SYGVNS in the germline V gene. V was pared by 4 bases and J by 8 bases, with 17 bases between. This CDR3 has 15 amino acids. The CDR3 DNA sequence: TGTGCCAGCAGTGCGGACGGTCTACCGCGGGAAAAACTGTTTTTT. Amino acids: CASSADGLPREKLFF. Filled out from reference TRBV25-1 and TRBJ1-4, the complete variable domain reads EADIYQTPRYLVIGTGKKITLECSQTMGHDKMYWYQQDPGMELHLIHYSYGVNSTEKGDLSSESTVSRIRTEHFPLTLESARPSHTSQYLCASSADGLPREKLFFGSGTQLSVL.